This TCR beta chain appears in the sequencing data of a study of T cell responses to AZD1222 COVID-19 vaccine. CDR1 and CDR2 from the germline V gene are LGHDT and YNNKEL (reference sequence). Trimming took 2 bases from V and 2 from J, leaving 9 bases between them. The CDR3 has 14 amino acids. The repertoire was sequenced with immunoSEQ multiplex PCR; TCRdb's copy has only in-frame clones and lacks some. The profile shows about 73,000 clones, 85% to 90% of them singletons. Material: peripheral blood, obtained 28 days after the second AZD1222 dose. This receptor was taken from an adult who received the AZD1222 COVID-19 vaccine. The chain has TRBV3-1 (or the pseudogene TRBV3-2) and TRBJ1-1; D is ambiguous. The DNA of the CDR3 is TGTGCCAGCAGCCAAAAAAGTGCAAACACTGAAGCTTTCTTT. Translating it yields CASSQKSANTEAFF.